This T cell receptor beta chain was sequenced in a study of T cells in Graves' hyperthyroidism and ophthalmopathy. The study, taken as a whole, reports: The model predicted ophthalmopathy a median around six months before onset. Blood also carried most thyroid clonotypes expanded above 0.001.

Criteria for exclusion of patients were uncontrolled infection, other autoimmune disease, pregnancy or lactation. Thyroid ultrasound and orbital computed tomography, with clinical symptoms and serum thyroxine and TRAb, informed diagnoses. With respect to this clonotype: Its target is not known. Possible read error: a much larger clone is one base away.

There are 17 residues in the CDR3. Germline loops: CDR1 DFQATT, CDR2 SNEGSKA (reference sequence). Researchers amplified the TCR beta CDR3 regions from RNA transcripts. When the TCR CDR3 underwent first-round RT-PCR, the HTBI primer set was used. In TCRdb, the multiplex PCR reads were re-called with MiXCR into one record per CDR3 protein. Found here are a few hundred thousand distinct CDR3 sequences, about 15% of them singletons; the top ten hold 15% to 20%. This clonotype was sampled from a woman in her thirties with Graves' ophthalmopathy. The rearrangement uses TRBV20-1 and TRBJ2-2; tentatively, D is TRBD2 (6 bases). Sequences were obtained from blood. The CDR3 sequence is CSAGDQDSGLNTGELFF. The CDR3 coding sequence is TGCAGTGCTGGAGATCAAGATAGCGGATTGAACACCGGGGAGCTGTTTTTT.